One sample yielded the 13 T cell receptor beta chains listed below, sequenced in a study of blood T cell repertoires in COVID-19. Clones were read by immunoSEQ multiplex PCR, and TCRdb kept only the in-frame ones, dropping some. The sample comprises approximately 360,000 clones, roughly 87% of which are singletons, and about 4.8% rests with the top ten. Source material: PBMCs or T cells enriched from blood (not recorded which). These receptors were obtained from a woman aged 45 to 65 who had recovered from COVID-19.

The chain carries TRBV6-5 and TRBJ2-5; the D gene is possibly TRBD2 (5 bases). There are 13 residues in the CDR3. The V end was cut by 7 bases, the J end by 4 bases, with 13 bases between. CDR1 MNHEY and CDR2 SVGAGI come from the germline V gene. The CDR3, as DNA: TGTGCCAGCATGCGAGGGCCGGGAGAGACCCAGTACTTC. It yields the protein CASMRGPGETQYF.

This clone was counted once. This chain uses TRBV3-1 (or the pseudogene TRBV3-2) with TRBJ1-5, with a tentative D call TRBD1 (6 bases). Deletions cut 2 bases from V and 0 bases from J, with 23 bases between. Per germline, CDR1 LGHDT and CDR2 YNNKEL (reference sequence). This CDR3 is built from 20 residues. The CDR3 coding sequence is TGTGCCAGCAGCCAATCCTCAACGATGCTACAGGGATATAGCAATCAGCCCCAGCATTTT. This sequence encodes CASSQSSTMLQGYSNQPQHF.

The V call is TRBV5-1, the J call TRBJ2-6; D possibly corresponds to TRBD2 (5 bases). Germline lookup yields CDR1 SGHRS and CDR2 YFSETQ. There are 20 residues in the CDR3. Trimming shortened V by 0 bases and J by 1 base, and 20 bases separated the two germline ends. CDR3 loop: CASSLEPVTGRGSGANVLTF. The CDR3 DNA sequence: TGCGCCAGCAGCTTGGAGCCCGTAACGGGTCGAGGGTCTGGGGCCAACGTCCTGACTTTC.

The J gene is TRBJ1-5, the V gene TRBV6-5; the match to TRBD1 covers 9 bases. Germline-derived CDR1 and CDR2 are MNHEY and SVGAGI. Germline trimming cut 5 bases from V and 4 bases from J; bases unmatched to any gene: 3. The CDR3 has 14 residues. As DNA, the CDR3 is TGTGCCAGCAGTCCGGGACAGGGTAATCAGCCCCAGCATTTT. Translated: CASSPGQGNQPQHF.

The chain links TRBV9 to TRBJ2-3; D is ambiguous. Trimming removed 0 bases at V and 6 bases at J, with 8 bases between. CDR1 and CDR2 from the germline V gene are SGDLS and YYNGEE. The CDR3 has 13 amino acids. CDR3 coding DNA: TGTGCCAGCAGCGTAGGTATGGGCGATACGCAGTATTTT. Protein sequence: CASSVGMGDTQYF.

This sequence joins TRBV19 and TRBJ2-1; D might be TRBD2 (5 bases). CDR3 length equals 17 residues. Germline CDR1 is LNHDA and CDR2 is SQIVND (reference sequence). The V and J ends lost 2 bases and 7 bases respectively, with 21 bases between them. The CDR3 is CASSIFPLRGRSNEQFF. CDR3 nucleotides: TGTGCCAGTAGTATATTCCCTTTACGGGGAAGAAGTAATGAGCAGTTCTTC.

The chain is built from TRBV7-2 and TRBJ2-7; D is undetermined. In germline, CDR1 is SGHTA, CDR2 FQGNSA. V lost 4 bases and J 0 bases, leaving 7 bases between the germline ends. This CDR3 region has 13 residues. Written as DNA, the CDR3 is TGTGCCAGCAGCTCAAAGCCCTCCTACGAGCAGTACTTC. It is translated as CASSSKPSYEQYF.

V and J are TRBV6-5 and TRBJ1-1; 8 nucleotides agree with TRBD1. The CDR3 loop spans 14 amino acids. The germline V gene encodes CDR1 MNHEY and CDR2 SVGAGI. V lost 6 bases, J lost 1 base, and 4 bases stayed unmatched. CDR3 sequence reads: CASSMDRANTEAFF. The CDR3 bases are TGTGCCAGCAGCATGGACAGGGCGAACACTGAAGCTTTCTTT.

The chain employs TRBV2 and TRBJ1-2; TRBD1 matches at 10 bases. This CDR3 has 16 residues. V gave up 0 bases and J gave up 2 bases; unmatched junction bases: 3. CDR1 and CDR2 from the germline V gene are SNHLY and FYNNEI. This chain's CDR3 is CASSEARGQGNYGYTF. CDR3 bases: TGTGCCAGCAGTGAAGCGCGGGGACAGGGGAACTATGGCTACACCTTC.

The chain carries TRBV14 and TRBJ2-1; TRBD1 might be the D (5 bases). V was cut by 2 bases and J by 9 bases, with 23 bases left in between. Germline CDR1 is SGHDN and CDR2 is FVKESK. The CDR3 contains 17 residues. In DNA, the CDR3 is TGTGCCAGCAGCCAATCGGGCGGCAGGGCGGCCACCGTTGAGCAGTTCTTC. Protein: CASSQSGGRAATVEQFF.

The rearrangement links TRBV30 to TRBJ1-1, with D perhaps matching TRBD1 (6 bases). The CDR3 has 13 amino acids. V lost 2 bases to trimming and J lost 11 bases, with 18 bases between them. In germline, CDR1 is GTSNPN, CDR2 SVGIG (reference sequence). For the CDR3, the DNA is TGTGCCTGGAGTAGGCAGGGGTTAGGGCTGGCTTTCTTT. Amino acids: CAWSRQGLGLAFF.

A single count supports this clone. The genes are TRBV15 and TRBJ1-2; D perhaps matches TRBD1 (6 bases). Trimming took off 0 bases at V and 5 bases at J, with 19 bases between the two ends. This CDR3 comprises 17 residues. The germline gives CDR1 LNHNV, CDR2 YYDKDF (reference sequence). The CDR3 region has the DNA TGTGCCACCAGCAGAGATGGGACAACGGGCGAGGGATATGGCTACACCTTC. This encodes CATSRDGTTGEGYGYTF.

The chain carries TRBV18 and TRBJ1-5, with D tentatively TRBD1 (5 bases). V shed 5 bases and J shed 2 bases, with 10 bases lying between them. The CDR3 length is 14 residues. Germline assignment: CDR1 KGHSH and CDR2 LQKENI. CDR3 protein: CASSDTGGNQPQHF. In DNA, the CDR3 is TGTGCCAGCTCAGATACGGGGGGCAATCAGCCCCAGCATTTT.